This T cell receptor (beta chain) was documented in a study of blood T cell repertoires in COVID-19. Only in-frame clones appear in the TCRdb table, and some are missing; sequencing was by immunoSEQ multiplex PCR. This table has under 200,000 clones, roughly 80% appearing once. Germline loops: CDR1 LNHDA, CDR2 SQIVND (reference sequence). The CDR3 spans 14 residues. The junction had 10 bases not matched to a gene; V was cut back by 6 bases and J by 7 bases. The rearrangement links TRBV19 to TRBJ1-2, with 8 nucleotides matching TRBD1. The sample consisted of peripheral blood. This sequence was found in a human donor with acute or convalescent COVID-19. The donor label of this sample is uncertain. The CDR3 nucleotides are TGTGCCAGTAGGCCCGCAGGGGGCGCGGGTGGCTACACCTTC. Its translation: CASRPAGGAGGYTF.